This T cell receptor beta chain was sequenced for a study of early T cells in non-severe SARS-CoV-2 infection. In this sample, this clonotype turned up many times. TCRdb fed the 5' RACE reads into MiXCR, producing one record per CDR3 protein. The sample gives 15,000 to 20,000 distinct CDR3 sequences, around 5.7% of which show up once; roughly 5.9% is in the top ten. CDR1 is MNHNS, CDR2 SASEGT, per germline. The germline V and J ends were trimmed by 6 bases and 2 bases, with 7 bases remaining between them. This CDR3 spans 13 amino acids. The source material was whole blood. The chain combines TRBV6-1 with TRBJ2-2; D is unclear. This clonotype was sampled from an adult who was a healthcare worker with PCR-confirmed SARS-CoV-2 infection or an uninfected control (not recorded which). CDR3 protein: CASRGFNTGELFF. In DNA form, the CDR3 reads TGTGCCAGCAGGGGGTTCAACACCGGGGAGCTGTTTTTT.